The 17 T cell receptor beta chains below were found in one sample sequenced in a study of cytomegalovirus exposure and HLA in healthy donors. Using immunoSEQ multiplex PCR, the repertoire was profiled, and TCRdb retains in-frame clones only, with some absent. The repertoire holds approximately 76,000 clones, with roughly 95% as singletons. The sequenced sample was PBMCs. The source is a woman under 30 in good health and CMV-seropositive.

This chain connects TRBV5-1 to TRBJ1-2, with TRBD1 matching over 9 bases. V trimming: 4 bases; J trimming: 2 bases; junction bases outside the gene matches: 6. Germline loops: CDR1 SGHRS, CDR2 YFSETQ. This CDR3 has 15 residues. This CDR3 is CASSGTGSENYGYTF. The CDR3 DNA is TGCGCCAGCAGCGGGACAGGGAGTGAGAACTATGGCTACACCTTC.

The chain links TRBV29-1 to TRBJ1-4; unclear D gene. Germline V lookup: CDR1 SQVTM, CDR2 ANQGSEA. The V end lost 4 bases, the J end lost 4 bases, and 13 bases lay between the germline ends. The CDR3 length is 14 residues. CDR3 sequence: CSVVGDPRNEKLFF. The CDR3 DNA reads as TGCAGCGTTGTAGGAGACCCCCGTAATGAAAAACTGTTTTTT.

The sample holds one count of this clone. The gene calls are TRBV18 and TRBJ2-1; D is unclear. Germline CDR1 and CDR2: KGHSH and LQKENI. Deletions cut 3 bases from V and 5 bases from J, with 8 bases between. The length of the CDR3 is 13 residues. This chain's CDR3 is CASSPSANNEQFF. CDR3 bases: TGTGCCAGCTCACCCTCAGCGAACAATGAGCAGTTCTTC.

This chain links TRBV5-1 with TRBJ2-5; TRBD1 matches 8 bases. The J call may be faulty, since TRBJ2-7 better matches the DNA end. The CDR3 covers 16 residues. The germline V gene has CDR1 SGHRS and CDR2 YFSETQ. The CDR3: CASSLNPGGGTYEQYF. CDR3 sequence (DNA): TGCGCCAGCAGCCTAAACCCAGGGGGCGGGACCTACGAGCAGTACTTC.

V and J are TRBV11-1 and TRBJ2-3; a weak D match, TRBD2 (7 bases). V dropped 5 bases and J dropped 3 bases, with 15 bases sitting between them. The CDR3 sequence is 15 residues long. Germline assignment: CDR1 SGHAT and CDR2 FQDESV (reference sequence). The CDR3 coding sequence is TGTGCCAGCAGCCGTACGGGGGGCTTGACAGATACGCAGTATTTT. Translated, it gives CASSRTGGLTDTQYF.

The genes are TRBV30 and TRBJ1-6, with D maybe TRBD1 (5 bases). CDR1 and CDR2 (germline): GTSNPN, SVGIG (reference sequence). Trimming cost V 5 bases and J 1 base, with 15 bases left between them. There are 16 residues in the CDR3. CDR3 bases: TGTGCCTGGGCCGCAGGGATAGGGTCCTATAATTCACCCCTCCACTTT. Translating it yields CAWAAGIGSYNSPLHF.

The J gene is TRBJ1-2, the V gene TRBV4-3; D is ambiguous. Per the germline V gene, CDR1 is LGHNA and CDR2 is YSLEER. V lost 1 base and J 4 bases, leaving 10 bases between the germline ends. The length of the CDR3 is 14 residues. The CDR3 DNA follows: TGCGCCAGCAGCCAAGCCCCGTTCCTCTATGGCTACACCTTC. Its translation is CASSQAPFLYGYTF.

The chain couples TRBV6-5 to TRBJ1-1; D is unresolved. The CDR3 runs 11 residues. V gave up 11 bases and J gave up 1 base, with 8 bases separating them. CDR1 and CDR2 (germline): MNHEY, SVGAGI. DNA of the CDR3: TGTGCCGGCCGCGGGAACACTGAAGCTTTCTTT. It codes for CAGRGNTEAFF.

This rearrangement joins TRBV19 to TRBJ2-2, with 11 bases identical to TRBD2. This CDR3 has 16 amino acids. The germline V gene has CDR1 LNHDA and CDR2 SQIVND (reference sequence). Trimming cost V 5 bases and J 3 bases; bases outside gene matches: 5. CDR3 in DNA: TGTGCCAGTAGTGGCACTAGCGGGAGATACACCGGGGAGCTGTTTTTT. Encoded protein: CASSGTSGRYTGELFF.

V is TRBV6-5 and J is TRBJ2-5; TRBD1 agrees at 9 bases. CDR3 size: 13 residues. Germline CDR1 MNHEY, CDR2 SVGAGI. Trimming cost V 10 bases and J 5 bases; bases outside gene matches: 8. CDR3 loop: CATIRTGDETQYF. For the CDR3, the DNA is TGTGCCACCATCAGGACAGGGGACGAGACCCAGTACTTC.

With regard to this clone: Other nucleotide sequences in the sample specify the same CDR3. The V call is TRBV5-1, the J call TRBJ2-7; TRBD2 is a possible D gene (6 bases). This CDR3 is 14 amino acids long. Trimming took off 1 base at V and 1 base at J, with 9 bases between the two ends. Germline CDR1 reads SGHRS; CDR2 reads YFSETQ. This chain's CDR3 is CASSLRAGSYEQYF. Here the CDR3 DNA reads TGCGCCAGCAGCTTGAGGGCGGGGTCCTACGAGCAGTACTTC.

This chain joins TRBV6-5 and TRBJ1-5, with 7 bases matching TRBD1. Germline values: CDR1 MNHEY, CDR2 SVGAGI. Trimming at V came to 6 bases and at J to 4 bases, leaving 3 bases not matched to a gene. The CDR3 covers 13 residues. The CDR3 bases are TGTGCCAGCAGCAAGACAGGGAATCAGCCCCAGCATTTT. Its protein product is CASSKTGNQPQHF.

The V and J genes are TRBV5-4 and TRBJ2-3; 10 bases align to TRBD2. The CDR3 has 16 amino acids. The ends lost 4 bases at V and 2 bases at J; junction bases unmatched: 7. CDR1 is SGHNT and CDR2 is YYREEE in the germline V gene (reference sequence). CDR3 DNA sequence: TGTGCCAGCAGCACTAAACTAGCGGGACCCACAGATACGCAGTATTTT. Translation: CASSTKLAGPTDTQYF. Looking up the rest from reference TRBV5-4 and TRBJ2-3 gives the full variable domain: ETGVTQSPTHLIKTRGQQVTLRCSSQSGHNTVSWYQQALGQGPQFIFQYYREEENGRGNFPPRFSGLQFPNYSSELNVNALELDDSALYLCASSTKLAGPTDTQYFGPGTRLTVL.

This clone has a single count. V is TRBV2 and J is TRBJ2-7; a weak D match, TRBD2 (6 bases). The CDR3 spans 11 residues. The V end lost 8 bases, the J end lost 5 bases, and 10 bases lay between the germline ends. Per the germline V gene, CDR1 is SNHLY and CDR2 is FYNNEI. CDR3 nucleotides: TGTGCCAGCGGGGGGATCCACGAGCAGTACTTC. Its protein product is CASGGIHEQYF.

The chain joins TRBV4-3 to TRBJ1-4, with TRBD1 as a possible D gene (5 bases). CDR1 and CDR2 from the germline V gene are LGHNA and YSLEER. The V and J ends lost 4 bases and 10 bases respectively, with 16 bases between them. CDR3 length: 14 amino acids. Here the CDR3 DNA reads TGCGCCAGCAGCCTGGCGGTAGAAAGGGGAAAACTGTTTTTT. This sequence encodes CASSLAVERGKLFF.

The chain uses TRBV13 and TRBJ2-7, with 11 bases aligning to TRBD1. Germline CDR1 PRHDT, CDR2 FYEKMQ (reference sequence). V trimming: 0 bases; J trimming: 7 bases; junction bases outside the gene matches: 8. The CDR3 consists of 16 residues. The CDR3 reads CASSLGLGQGAREQYF. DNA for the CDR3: TGTGCCAGCAGCTTAGGCCTCGGACAGGGGGCGAGGGAGCAGTACTTC. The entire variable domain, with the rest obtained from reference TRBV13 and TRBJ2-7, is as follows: AAGVIQSPRHLIKEKRETATLKCYPIPRHDTVYWYQQGPGQDPQFLISFYEKMQSDKGSIPDRFSAQQFSDYHSELNMSSLELGDSALYFCASSLGLGQGAREQYFGPGTRLTVT.

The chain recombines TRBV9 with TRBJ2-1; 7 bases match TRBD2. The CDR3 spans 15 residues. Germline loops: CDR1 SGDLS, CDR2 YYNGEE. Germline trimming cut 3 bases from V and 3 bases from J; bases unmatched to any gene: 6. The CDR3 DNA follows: TGTGCCAGCAGCGAAAGCGGGGCGATCTACAATGAGCAGTTCTTC. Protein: CASSESGAIYNEQFF.